This record concerns one T cell receptor beta chain sequence. Its specificity is not known. One end of the junction is discordant with germline, which a read error may explain. The record originates from a study of human T cells and chemical hapten exposure. Overall study context: The study lasted about 24 weeks, and patients were dosed weekly with diphenylcyclopropenone on the scalp throughout. TCR yields differed between samples (mainly from small differences in pooled library volume). Study-level points and caveats: Expanded TCRs produced significantly more large CDR3 similarity clusters than controls did.

The time point was: patch test 3, about 24 weeks after DPC sensitization. The treatment here: therapeutic diphenylcyclopropenone sensitization with weekly scalp DPC. The study extracted total RNA from unfractionated whole blood. Each donor was an alopecia patient between 18 and 70 years of age who qualified for DPC. Via MiXCR, TCRdb re-called the RACE reads, giving one row per CDR3 protein. The table has around 40,000 distinct CDR3 sequences, about 13% seen once; the top ten hold 2.3%. This CDR3 has 15 residues. CDR1 MGHRA and CDR2 YSYEKL come from the germline V gene. The rearrangement uses TRBV4-1 and TRBJ1-5; 7 nucleotides match TRBD1. The TCR sequence derives from a woman aged 35 to 49 with alopecia areata. Some clones in this sample may be carry-over from other donors' samples. Sequencing was performed on whole blood, taken in connection with sensitization to the hapten diphenylcyclopropenone (DPC). The CDR3 region has the DNA TGCGCCAGCAGCCCTCGACAGGGCCTCAATCAGCCCCGGCATTTT. This codes for CASSPRQGLNQPRHF.